The TCR beta chain described here comes from a study of neurological immune-mediated disorders. Template-switch 5'RACE cDNA synthesis added a 10-nucleotide unique molecular identifier. TCRdb used MiXCR to reprocess the 5' RACE reads, holding one entry per CDR3 protein. The data hold more than 70,000 distinct CDR3 sequences, with about a tenth observed a single time. The unsorted libraries were prepared from 2 million PBMCs (stored at -80 C). Study observations and caveats: Multiple sclerosis patients had less TCR clonal expansion than even healthy controls, unlike HTLV-1-associated myelopathy. None of the CDR3 amino acid sequences of expanded clones were shared across subjects, and this suggested private repertoires in all groups.

The CDR3 spans 12 residues. Trimming cost V 2 bases and J 7 bases, with 6 bases left between them. The germline gives CDR1 MNHEY, CDR2 SVGAGI. This clonotype has just a few counts. The antigen is not known. The sequencing input was PBMCs. The gene calls are TRBV6-5 and TRBJ2-1; D unresolved. The sequence was collected from a man in his forties or fifties in good health. In DNA form, the CDR3 reads TGTGCCAGCAGTTACGACTTAAATGAGCAGTTCTTC. Its translation is CASSYDLNEQFF.